This T cell receptor (beta chain) was sequenced for a study of blood T cell repertoires in COVID-19. Study-level information: Sample material is recorded as cDNA or gDNA derived from T cells, B-cell-depleted T cells, or PBMCs.

Per the germline V gene, CDR1 is SGHDT and CDR2 is YYEEEE. The CDR3 loop spans 16 amino acids. V lost 5 bases, J lost 3 bases, and 13 bases stayed unmatched. In the authors' methods: Reference gene primer amplification yielded estimated nucleated cell counts. Assay: immunoSEQ multiplex PCR; the TCRdb copy retains only in-frame clones and omits some. Clonal size and the V and J genes are those of that table, whereas D and trimming came from the DNA. The data hold 250,000 or so clones, with around nine tenths observed a single time. This sequence originates from a man aged 35 to 55 with active or convalescent COVID-19. What was sequenced was peripheral blood. The chain combines TRBV5-6 with TRBJ2-7; TRBD2 aligns across 8 bases. Here the CDR3 reads CASSFGRAGGHYEQYF. Written as DNA, the CDR3 is TGTGCCAGCAGTTTCGGGAGGGCGGGAGGCCACTACGAGCAGTACTTC. Drawing the rest from reference TRBV5-6 and TRBJ2-7, the complete variable domain is DAGVTQSPTHLIKTRGQQVTLRCSPKSGHDTVSWYQQALGQGPQFIFQYYEEEERQRGNFPDRFSGHQFPNYSSELNVNALLLGDSALYLCASSFGRAGGHYEQYFGPGTRLTVT.